This TCR beta chain was sequenced in a study of PD-1 blockade in mismatch repair-deficient tumors (dated by TCRdb to about 2017). In the study overall: Between late 2013 and September 2016, the trial enrolled 85 to 100 consecutive patients with over nine mismatch repair-deficient cancer types, every one of whom had been previously treated and was progressing. Tumor-associated T cell clones were tracked in the peripheral blood of patients responding to PD-1 blockade by deep sequencing of TCR CDR3 regions. Overall results and qualifications from the work: After pembrolizumab, tumor-resident clones, which were often undetectable in blood before treatment, expanded rapidly and then contracted, generally ahead of radiologic responses.

About this clone itself: Its binding antigen is unknown. Per-base quality was not reported, and no clone a single base away is much larger than it.

Preparation of the library involved the immunoSEQ multiplex PCR assay. TCRdb carries this immuneACCESS record with in-frame sequences only. Its versions omit some clonotypes, under half of them owing to an unresolved V gene in the studies checked, with the rest unexplained. Counted in this sample were around 18,000 clones; over 70% of them appeared once. The ten largest clones add up to around 1.5% of the sample. For each enrolled patient, mismatch repair deficiency was established using either polymerase chain reaction or immunohistochemistry. TCR sequencing was carried out for three patients who responded to pembrolizumab therapy. The phase II trial prospectively tested pembrolizumab PD-1 blockade in advanced mismatch repair-deficient cancers regardless of tissue of origin. Peripheral blood T cell samples were serially collected before and at multiple times after PD-1 blockade was started. Blood sampling times were reported as weeks after the first pembrolizumab dose.

The V end gives up 1 base and the J end 9 bases, leaving 1 base in the junction not matched to a gene. CDR3 length: 12 amino acids, cysteine to phenylalanine. The only DNA kept is the CDR3, 36 bases in frame from the first base. Via the germline V gene, CDR1 is SNHLY and CDR2 FYNNEI. The source was PBMCs, collected roughly 23 weeks after starting pembrolizumab. In this chain, TRBV2 is recombined with TRBJ2-3, with 7 middle bases fitting TRBD2. The receptor was derived from an adult with mismatch repair-deficient cancer. The DNA reads as follows: TGTGCCAGCAGTGAAGAGCGGGAAACGCAGTATTTT. This gives the protein CASSEERETQYF.